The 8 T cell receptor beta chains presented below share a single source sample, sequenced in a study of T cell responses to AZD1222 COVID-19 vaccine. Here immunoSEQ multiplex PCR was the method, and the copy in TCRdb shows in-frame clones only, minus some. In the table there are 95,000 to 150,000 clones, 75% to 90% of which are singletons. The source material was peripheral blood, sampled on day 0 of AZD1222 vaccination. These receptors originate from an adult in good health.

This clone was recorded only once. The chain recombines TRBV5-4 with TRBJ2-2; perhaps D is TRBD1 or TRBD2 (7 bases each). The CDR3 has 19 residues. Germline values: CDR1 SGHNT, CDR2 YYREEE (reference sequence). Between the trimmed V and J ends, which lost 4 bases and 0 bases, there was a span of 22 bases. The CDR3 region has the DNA TGTGCCAGCAGCCCCGCTAAGACAGGGAGGGGGGCGAACACCGGGGAGCTGTTTTTT. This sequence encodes CASSPAKTGRGANTGELFF. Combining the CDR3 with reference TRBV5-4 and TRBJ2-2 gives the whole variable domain ETGVTQSPTHLIKTRGQQVTLRCSSQSGHNTVSWYQQALGQGPQFIFQYYREEENGRGNFPPRFSGLQFPNYSSELNVNALELDDSALYLCASSPAKTGRGANTGELFFGEGSRLTVL.

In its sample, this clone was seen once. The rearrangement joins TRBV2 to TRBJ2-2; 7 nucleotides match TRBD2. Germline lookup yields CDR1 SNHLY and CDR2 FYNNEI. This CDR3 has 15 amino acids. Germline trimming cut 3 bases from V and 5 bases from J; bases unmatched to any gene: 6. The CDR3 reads CASSEGGSRTGELFF. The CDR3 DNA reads TGTGCCAGCAGTGAGGGGGGGTCTAGGACCGGGGAGCTGTTTTTT.

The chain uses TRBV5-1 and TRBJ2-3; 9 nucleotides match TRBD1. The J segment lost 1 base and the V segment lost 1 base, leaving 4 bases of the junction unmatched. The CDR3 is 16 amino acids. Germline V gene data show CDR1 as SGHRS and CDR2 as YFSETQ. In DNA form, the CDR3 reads TGCGCCAGCAGCTTGTACGGGACAGGGCGCACAGATACGCAGTATTTT. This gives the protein CASSLYGTGRTDTQYF.

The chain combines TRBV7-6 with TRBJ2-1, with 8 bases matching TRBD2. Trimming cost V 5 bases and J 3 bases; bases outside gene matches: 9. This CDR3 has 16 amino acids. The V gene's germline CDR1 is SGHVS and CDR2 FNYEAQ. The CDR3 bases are TGTGCCAGCAGCCCAACTGCGGGGGGAATCTACAATGAGCAGTTCTTC. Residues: CASSPTAGGIYNEQFF.

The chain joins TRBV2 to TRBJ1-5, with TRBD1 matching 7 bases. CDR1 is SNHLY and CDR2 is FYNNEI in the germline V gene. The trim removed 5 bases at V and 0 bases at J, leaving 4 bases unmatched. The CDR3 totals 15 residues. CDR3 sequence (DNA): TGTGCCAGCAGTCTGACAGGGCTTAGCAATCAGCCCCAGCATTTT. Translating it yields CASSLTGLSNQPQHF. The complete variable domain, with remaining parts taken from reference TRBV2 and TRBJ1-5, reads EPEVTQTPSHQVTQMGQEVILRCVPISNHLYFYWYRQILGQKVEFLVSFYNNEISEKSEIFDDQFSVERPDGSNFTLKIRSTKLEDSAMYFCASSLTGLSNQPQHFGDGTRLSIL.

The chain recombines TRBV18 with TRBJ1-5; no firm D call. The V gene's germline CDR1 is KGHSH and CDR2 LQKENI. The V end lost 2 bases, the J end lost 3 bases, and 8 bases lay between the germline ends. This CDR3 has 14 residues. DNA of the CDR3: TGTGCCAGCTCACCAAGAGGGCTCAATCAGCCCCAGCATTTT. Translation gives CASSPRGLNQPQHF.

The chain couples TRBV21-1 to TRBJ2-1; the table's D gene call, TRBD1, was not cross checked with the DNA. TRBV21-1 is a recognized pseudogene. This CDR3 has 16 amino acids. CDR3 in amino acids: CASSASRDRASNEQFF. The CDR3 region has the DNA TGTGCCAGCAGCGCATCACGGGACAGGGCCTCCAATGAGCAGTTCTTC.

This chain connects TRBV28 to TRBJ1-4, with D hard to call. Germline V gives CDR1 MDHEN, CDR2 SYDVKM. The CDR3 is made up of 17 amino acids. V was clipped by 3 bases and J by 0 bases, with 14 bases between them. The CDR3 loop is CASSFSGPGATNEKLFF. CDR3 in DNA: TGTGCCAGCAGTTTTTCCGGCCCCGGGGCAACTAATGAAAAACTGTTTTTT.